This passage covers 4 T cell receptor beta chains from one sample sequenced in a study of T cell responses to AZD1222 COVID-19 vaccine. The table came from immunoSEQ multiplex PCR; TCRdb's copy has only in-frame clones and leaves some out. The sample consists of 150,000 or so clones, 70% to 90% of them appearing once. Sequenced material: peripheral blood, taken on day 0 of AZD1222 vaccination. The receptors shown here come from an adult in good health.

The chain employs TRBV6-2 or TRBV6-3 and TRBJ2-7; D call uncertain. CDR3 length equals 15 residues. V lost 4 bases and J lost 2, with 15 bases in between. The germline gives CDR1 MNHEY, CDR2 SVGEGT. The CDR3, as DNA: TGTGCCAGCAGTTTCCTGGCGCTCCTCCCCTACGAGCAGTACTTC. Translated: CASSFLALLPYEQYF.

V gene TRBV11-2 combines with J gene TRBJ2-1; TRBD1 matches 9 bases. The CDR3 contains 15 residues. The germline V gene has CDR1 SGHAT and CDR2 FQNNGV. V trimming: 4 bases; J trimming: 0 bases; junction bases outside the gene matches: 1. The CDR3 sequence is CASSSDRGSYNEQFF. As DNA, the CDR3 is TGTGCCAGCAGCTCGGACAGGGGCTCCTACAATGAGCAGTTCTTC.

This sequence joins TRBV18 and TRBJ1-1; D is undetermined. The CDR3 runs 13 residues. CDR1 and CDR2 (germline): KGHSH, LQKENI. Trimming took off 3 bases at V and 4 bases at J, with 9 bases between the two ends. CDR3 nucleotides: TGTGCCAGCTCACCCCAGTCCGGCACTGAAGCTTTCTTT. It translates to CASSPQSGTEAFF.

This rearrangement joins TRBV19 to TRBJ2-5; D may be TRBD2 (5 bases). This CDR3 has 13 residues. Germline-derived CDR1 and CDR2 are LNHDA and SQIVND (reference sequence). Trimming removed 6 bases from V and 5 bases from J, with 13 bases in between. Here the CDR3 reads CASSEGEGETQYF. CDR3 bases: TGTGCCAGTAGCGAGGGAGAAGGGGAGACCCAGTACTTC.